The clone carrying this T cell receptor (beta chain) has only one observation. Its specificity is not known. Genomic DNA came from frozen unsorted single-cell suspensions. Clones were sequenced by immunoSEQ multiplex PCR, and TCRdb holds only the in-frame ones, with some missing. The repertoire holds some 9,100 clones, with 60% to 80% as singletons. This entry comes from a study of immune cell composition in non-small cell lung cancer. At the level of the study: Tumours were mainly lung adenocarcinoma or squamous cell carcinoma. Points from the study as a whole: Tumour-reactive clones were not shown to match dominant in vivo tumour clones. Top 10 clone scores and clonality were higher in squamous than adenocarcinoma.

The source is a human donor with non-small cell lung cancer. Sequences were obtained from lung tumor tissue.

The CDR3 is CASSLDPRPNQPQHF. In DNA, the CDR3 is TGTGCCAGCAGCTTAGATCCCCGCCCGAATCAGCCCCAGCATTTT. The rearrangement joins TRBV11-2 to TRBJ1-5; D not resolved. From germline, CDR1 is SGHAT and CDR2 FQNNGV. Trimming left V 0 bases short and J 4 bases short, with 10 bases between. This CDR3 spans 15 amino acids. The full variable domain, in which reference TRBV11-2 and TRBJ1-5 provide the parts outside the CDR3, is EAGVAQSPRYKIIEKRQSVAFWCNPISGHATLYWYQQILGQGPKLLIQFQNNGVVDDSQLPKDRFSAERLKGVDSTLKIQPAKLEDSAVYLCASSLDPRPNQPQHFGDGTRLSIL.